The T cell receptor (beta chain) described here comes from a study of shared clonotypes between healthy human individuals. To note about this clone: Its antigen is not identified.

CDR3 size: 15 residues. Per the germline V gene, CDR1 is LNHDA and CDR2 is SQIVND (reference sequence). Trimming removed 4 bases from V and 4 bases from J, with 14 bases in between. Study-level findings and limits: Naive subsets usually exceeded memory subsets in estimated richness.

Each subset's genomic DNA was split evenly across several immunoSEQ plates. Method: immunoSEQ multiplex PCR; TCRdb's copy keeps in-frame clones and lacks some. The data show over 2 million clones, 85% to 95% seen once. The TCR was taken from a man between 18 and 29 years old in good health. Some clones in this sample may be carry-over from other donors' samples. The chain combines TRBV19 with TRBJ1-5, with TRBD1 as a possible D gene (6 bases). The sequencing sample was made of naive CD4+ T cells from PBMCs. This sample's subset: CD45RA+ positively selected. CDR3 sequence (DNA): TGTGCCAGTAGTAACGCAGGGGCCGGGAATCAGCCCCAGCATTTT. Translation: CASSNAGAGNQPQHF.